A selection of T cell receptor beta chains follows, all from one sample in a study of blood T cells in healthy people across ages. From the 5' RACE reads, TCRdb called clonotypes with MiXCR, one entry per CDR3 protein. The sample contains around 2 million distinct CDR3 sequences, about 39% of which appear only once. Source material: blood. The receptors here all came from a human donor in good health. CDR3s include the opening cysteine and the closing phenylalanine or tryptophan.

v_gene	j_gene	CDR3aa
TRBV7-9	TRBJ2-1	CASSYGRFLADEQFF
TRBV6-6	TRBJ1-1	CASTLQPMNTEAFF
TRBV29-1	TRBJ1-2	CSALQANYGYTF
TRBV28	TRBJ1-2	CASSQYQDSYGYTF
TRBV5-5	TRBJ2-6	CASSFRLAGANVLTF
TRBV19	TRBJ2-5	CASSTEPGQETQYF
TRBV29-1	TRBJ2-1	CSVEDPNIDKQFF
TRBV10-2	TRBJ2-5	CASSGGSGGLRETQYF
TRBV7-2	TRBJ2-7	CASSLDRALYEQYF
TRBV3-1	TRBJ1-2	CASSQDGAYGYTF
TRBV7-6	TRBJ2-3	CASSPIAGQFDTQYF
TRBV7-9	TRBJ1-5	CSSSLEYATQPQHF
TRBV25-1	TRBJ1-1	CASSEYFGGTEAFF
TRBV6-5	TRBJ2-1	CASSYSMYSSCNEQFF
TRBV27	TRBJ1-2	CASSHNIQGSYGYTF
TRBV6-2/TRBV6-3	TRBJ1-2	CASSPTPRQGRKDYGYTF
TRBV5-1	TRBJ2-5	CASSFGGAVGETQYF
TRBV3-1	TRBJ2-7	CASSRTGQGQQYF
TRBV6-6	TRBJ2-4	CASSRMTGEQYF
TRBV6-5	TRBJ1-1	CASSSGTPYSEAFF
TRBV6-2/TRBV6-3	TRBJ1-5	CVSSYGPNQPQHF
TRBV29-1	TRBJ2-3	CSAQGVGTDTQYF